The present entry profiles one TCR beta chain with its context. This table comes from immunoSEQ multiplex PCR, and its TCRdb copy is limited to in-frame clones, with some not included. The sample lists tens of thousands of clones; over 85% were seen once. These data originate in a study of cytomegalovirus exposure and HLA in healthy donors. The CDR3 sequence is 16 residues long. Deletions cut 3 bases from V and 2 bases from J, with 14 bases between. Per germline, CDR1 SGDLS and CDR2 YYNGEE. Input material: PBMCs. The source of this sequence is a man younger than 35 in good health and CMV-seropositive. The chain carries TRBV9 and TRBJ1-4, with D perhaps matching TRBD1 (6 bases). In DNA form, the CDR3 reads TGTGCCAGCAGCGCTTCAGGGGCTGTGACTAATGAAAAACTGTTTTTT. Residues: CASSASGAVTNEKLFF.